Shown below are 32 T cell receptor beta chains from a single sample sequenced in a study of PD-L1 blockade in urothelial cancer. Sequencing used immunoSEQ multiplex PCR; TCRdb keeps in-frame clones, though not all of them. The data contain 25,000 to 30,000 clones, around 87% of them singletons. The material was PBMCs, obtained around atezolizumab (anti-PD-L1) treatment. These receptors all come from a man aged 50 or older with urothelial cancer.

The V call is TRBV2, the J call TRBJ1-1, with a weak D call TRBD1 (5 bases). Trimming took 4 bases from V and 10 from J, leaving 10 bases between them. This CDR3 is 11 amino acids long. The germline V gene has CDR1 SNHLY and CDR2 FYNNEI. In nucleotides, the CDR3 is TGTGCCAGCAGTGCTTGGGGGGGAGCTTTCTTT. As protein: CASSAWGGAFF.

This chain connects TRBV18 to TRBJ2-5, with 7 bases aligning to TRBD2. Germline V gene data show CDR1 as KGHSH and CDR2 as LQKENI. V shed 1 base, J shed 5 bases, and the junction held 7 bases outside the gene matches. The CDR3 loop spans 15 amino acids. CDR3 DNA sequence: TGTGCCAGCTCACCACGAGCGGGGCAAAGGGAGACCCAGTACTTC. Amino acids: CASSPRAGQRETQYF.

On this clone itself: One junction end does not reproduce the germline sequence, and a read error may be involved. The gene calls are TRBV7-7 and TRBJ2-2; D is unclear. CDR3 length equals 15 residues. CDR1 is SSHAT and CDR2 is FNYEAQ in the germline V gene (reference sequence). CDR3 coding DNA: TGTGCTAGCAGCTTTGGCCCGACGAACACCGGGGAGCTGTTTTTT. Its translation is CASSFGPTNTGELFF.

The chain has TRBV19 and TRBJ2-3; 15 bases match TRBD2. The CDR3 extends over 17 amino acids. Germline trimming cut 1 base from V and 1 base from J; bases unmatched to any gene: 0. In germline, CDR1 is LNHDA, CDR2 SQIVND (reference sequence). The CDR3 sequence: CASSIGTSGGGTDTQYF. In nucleotides, the CDR3 is TGTGCCAGTAGTATAGGGACTAGCGGGGGGGGCACAGATACGCAGTATTTT.

The chain carries TRBV7-8 and TRBJ2-7; TRBD1 matches at 10 bases. The CDR3 contains 15 residues. V lost 5 bases and J lost 4; bases outside the gene matches: 8. CDR1 is SGHVS, CDR2 FQNEAQ, per germline. CDR3 residues: CASSIRDRGMYEQYF. The CDR3, as DNA: TGTGCCAGCAGCATCCGGGACAGGGGTATGTACGAGCAGTACTTC.

The genes are TRBV6-6 and TRBJ1-6; 9 nucleotides match TRBD1. The V gene end was trimmed by 5 bases and the J gene end by 5 bases; junction bases not matched to a gene: 1. Germline CDR1 is MNHNY and CDR2 is SVGAGI (reference sequence). CDR3 length: 14 residues. The CDR3 spells CASSRDRDNSPLHF. The CDR3 nucleotides are TGTGCCAGCAGTCGGGACAGGGATAATTCACCCCTCCACTTT.

The V gene is TRBV7-9, the J gene TRBJ1-1, with 9 bases aligning to TRBD1. The germline CDR1 and CDR2 sequences are SEHNR and FQNEAQ (reference sequence). The V segment lost 0 bases and the J segment 6 bases; nucleotides outside the gene matches: 8. The CDR3 has 16 amino acids. CDR3 amino acids: CASSLASLDRGPEAFF. DNA for the CDR3: TGTGCCAGCAGCTTAGCTTCTTTGGACAGGGGCCCTGAAGCTTTCTTT.

The chain is built from TRBV27 and TRBJ1-4, with D unclear. Trimming took 7 bases from V and 5 from J, leaving 11 bases between them. The CDR3 is 13 amino acids. CDR1 and CDR2 from the germline V gene are MNHEY and SMNVEV (reference sequence). The CDR3 nucleotides read TGTGCCAGCACGGGGAGGGTAAATGAAAAACTGTTTTTT. It is translated as CASTGRVNEKLFF.

This chain links TRBV4-1 with TRBJ1-5; no definite D call. Per germline, CDR1 MGHRA and CDR2 YSYEKL. The V gene lost 4 bases and the J gene lost 11 bases, with 21 bases spanning the gap. This CDR3 is built from 15 residues. Written as DNA, the CDR3 is TGCGCCAGCAGCCCACAATTGACGCCCGCGCGGTCCCAGCATTTT. Encoded protein: CASSPQLTPARSQHF.

V and J are TRBV6-5 and TRBJ2-1; 9 bases fit TRBD1. The CDR3 contains 13 residues. V dropped 6 bases and J dropped 4; count of bases not matched to a gene: 1. CDR1 is MNHEY and CDR2 is SVGAGI in the germline V gene. CDR3 coding DNA: TGTGCCAGCAGAGGGACAGGGTACAATGAGCAGTTCTTC. Protein product: CASRGTGYNEQFF.

The chain combines TRBV15 with TRBJ1-1; the D gene is possibly TRBD1 (6 bases). The CDR3 runs 14 residues. In germline, CDR1 is LNHNV, CDR2 YYDKDF (reference sequence). Trimming removed 2 bases from V and 8 bases from J, with 15 bases in between. The CDR3 DNA reads TGTGCCACCAGCAGAAACAGGGAGGGTGGGGAAGCTTTCTTT. Translated: CATSRNREGGEAFF.

This chain joins TRBV6-5 and TRBJ2-3; TRBD2 is a possible D gene (5 bases). V lost 0 bases and J 5 bases, leaving 9 bases between the germline ends. The germline gives CDR1 MNHEY, CDR2 SVGAGI. This CDR3 contains 14 residues. The CDR3 loop reads CASSYSQEGDTQYF. The CDR3 DNA reads as TGTGCCAGCAGTTACTCGCAAGAGGGAGATACGCAGTATTTT.

The rearrangement links TRBV30 to TRBJ1-5, with D maybe TRBD1 (6 bases). V was trimmed by 3 bases and J by 1 base, leaving 16 bases between them. Germline assignment: CDR1 GTSNPN and CDR2 SVGIG (reference sequence). The CDR3 sequence is 16 residues long. CDR3 region: CAWSLETGRSNQPQHF. In DNA form, the CDR3 reads TGTGCCTGGAGCCTCGAGACAGGACGGAGCAATCAGCCCCAGCATTTT.

The chain uses TRBV10-2 and TRBJ2-7, with D possibly TRBD2 on 6 matching bases. The CDR3 totals 13 residues. Germline values: CDR1 WSHSY, CDR2 SAAADI. V lost 7 bases and J lost 7, with 17 bases in between. CDR3 sequence: CASTWGEQYEQYF. The CDR3 DNA reads as TGCGCCAGCACCTGGGGGGAGCAGTATGAGCAGTACTTC.

CDR3 residues: CASKRPGGAEKLFF. The CDR3 DNA is TGTGCCAGCAAGAGGCCCGGAGGGGCCGAAAAACTGTTTTTT. The chain combines TRBV4-2 with TRBJ1-4, with D perhaps TRBD1 (5 bases). Germline V gene data show CDR1 as LGHNA and CDR2 as YNFKEQ. This CDR3 is 14 amino acids long. The V end lost 7 bases, the J end lost 8 bases, and 17 bases lay between the germline ends.

This clone appeared a few times. This rearrangement joins TRBV7-7 to TRBJ2-5, with 7 bases matching TRBD1. CDR3 size: 13 residues. Germline assignment: CDR1 SSHAT and CDR2 FNYEAQ (reference sequence). V lost 6 bases to trimming and J lost 4 bases; unmatched junction nucleotides: 5. The DNA of the CDR3 is TGTGCCAGCAGGCGACAGGGCGCAGAGACCCAGTACTTC. Its translation is CASRRQGAETQYF.

The gene calls are TRBV15 and TRBJ2-5; TRBD2 is a possible D gene (5 bases). CDR3 length equals 13 residues. Trimming removed 3 bases from V and 3 bases from J, with 8 bases in between. CDR1 and CDR2 (germline): LNHNV, YYDKDF (reference sequence). The CDR3 DNA follows: TGTGCCACCAGCAGGATTAGCGAAGAGACCCAGTACTTC. It yields the protein CATSRISEETQYF.

The chain carries TRBV14 and TRBJ2-1, with 14 bases lining up with TRBD2. This CDR3 comprises 16 residues. Trimming removed 3 bases from V and 10 bases from J; junction bases left unmatched: 8. Germline V gene sequence: CDR1 SGHDN, CDR2 FVKESK. The chain's CDR3 is CASSHMTSGGAREQFF. Written as DNA, the CDR3 is TGTGCCAGCAGCCATATGACTAGCGGGGGGGCCCGCGAGCAGTTCTTC.

The chain combines TRBV7-8 with TRBJ2-1, with 7 bases fitting TRBD1. The CDR3 runs 16 residues. The V gene end was trimmed by 1 base and the J gene end by 5 bases; junction bases not matched to a gene: 8. CDR1 and CDR2 from the germline V gene are SGHVS and FQNEAQ. The CDR3 region is CASSLGWTGRNNEQFF. The CDR3 DNA is TGTGCCAGCAGCTTAGGCTGGACAGGCAGAAACAATGAGCAGTTCTTC.

The V call is TRBV11-2, the J call TRBJ1-2; no firm D call. Germline V gives CDR1 SGHAT, CDR2 FQNNGV. Trimming removed 0 bases at V and 1 base at J, with 12 bases between. This CDR3 contains 16 residues. The CDR3 bases are TGTGCCAGCAGCTTAGATCGGCCAGGCCTTAACTATGGCTACACCTTC. It codes for CASSLDRPGLNYGYTF.

This CDR3 reads CASNRKGSGVQETQYF. As DNA, the CDR3 is TGTGCCAGCAACCGAAAGGGGTCGGGGGTACAAGAGACCCAGTACTTC. The chain uses TRBV7-2 and TRBJ2-5; a possible D gene is TRBD2 (6 bases). Trimming pared 7 bases from V and 2 bases from J, leaving 20 bases between. Germline loops: CDR1 SGHTA, CDR2 FQGNSA. This CDR3 region has 16 residues. Variable domain in full (rest from reference TRBV7-2 and TRBJ2-5): GAGVSQSPSNKVTEKGKDVELRCDPISGHTALYWYRQSLGQGLEFLIYFQGNSAPDKSGLPSDRFSAERTGGSVSTLTIQRTQQEDSAVYLCASNRKGSGVQETQYFGPGTRLLVL.

The chain joins TRBV5-4 to TRBJ2-2; D is unclear. This CDR3 region has 14 residues. In germline, CDR1 is SGHNT, CDR2 YYREEE (reference sequence). The germline V and J ends were trimmed by 2 bases and 4 bases, with 9 bases remaining between them. CDR3 DNA: TGTGCCAGCAGCTTTGCTGAGCCCACCGGGGAGCTGTTTTTT. It specifies CASSFAEPTGELFF.

For this clone: This sample also contains other DNA sequences that code for the same CDR3. The chain carries TRBV30 and TRBJ1-5; the match to TRBD1 covers 9 bases. The J segment lost 4 bases and the V segment lost 4 bases, leaving 2 bases of the junction unmatched. Germline CDR1 and CDR2: GTSNPN and SVGIG (reference sequence). This CDR3 spans 13 amino acids. The CDR3 sequence: CAWKGQGNQPQHF. CDR3 bases: TGTGCCTGGAAGGGACAGGGTAATCAGCCCCAGCATTTT.

V is TRBV4-2 and J is TRBJ2-7; 10 bases agree with TRBD1. J gave up 2 bases and V 3 bases, and 10 bases lay outside the gene matches. The CDR3 has 17 amino acids. Germline assignment: CDR1 LGHNA and CDR2 YNFKEQ. This CDR3 is CASSQAPGQGIPYEQYF. CDR3 DNA sequence: TGTGCCAGCAGCCAGGCACCGGGACAGGGGATACCCTACGAGCAGTACTTC.

This clone was observed a single time. The V gene is TRBV18, the J gene TRBJ2-1, with D unresolved. CDR3 length: 15 amino acids. Germline V lookup: CDR1 KGHSH, CDR2 LQKENI. V lost 2 bases and J 0 bases, leaving 8 bases between the germline ends. The chain's CDR3 is CASSPSLGSYNEQFF. CDR3 nucleotides: TGTGCCAGCTCACCATCGCTAGGCTCCTACAATGAGCAGTTCTTC.

This clone showed up just once. V gene TRBV7-9 combines with J gene TRBJ1-3; TRBD1 is a possible D gene (5 bases). This CDR3 spans 14 amino acids. Germline CDR1 is SEHNR and CDR2 is FQNEAQ (reference sequence). The V gene lost 6 bases and the J gene lost 2 bases, with 11 bases spanning the gap. CDR3 protein: CASRQGEAGNTIYF. In DNA, the CDR3 is TGTGCCAGCAGGCAAGGGGAGGCTGGAAACACCATATATTTT.

V and J are TRBV19 and TRBJ2-6, with D possibly TRBD2 on 5 matching bases. Germline CDR1 and CDR2: LNHDA and SQIVND (reference sequence). The V end was cut by 11 bases, the J end by 0 bases, with 8 bases between. The CDR3 runs 13 residues. The CDR3 nucleotides are TGTGCCGGAGGCCCCTCTGGGGCCAACGTCCTGACTTTC. It codes for CAGGPSGANVLTF.

The CDR3 DNA is TGCGCCAGCAGCCTTGGAATTAGCGGGCGGAACACCGGGGAGCTGTTTTTT. It yields the protein CASSLGISGRNTGELFF. The chain combines TRBV5-1 with TRBJ2-2; 7 bases agree with TRBD2. V lost 4 bases, J lost 1 base, and 10 bases stayed unmatched. The CDR3 covers 17 residues. Looked up from germline, CDR1 is SGHRS and CDR2 is YFSETQ.

The chain couples TRBV9 to TRBJ2-3; D is possibly TRBD1 (5 bases). Per the germline V gene, CDR1 is SGDLS and CDR2 is YYNGEE. Trimming cost V 0 bases and J 6 bases, with 8 bases left between them. This CDR3 region has 13 residues. The CDR3 DNA reads as TGTGCCAGCAGCGTAGGGGGCGTGGATACGCAGTATTTT. This codes for CASSVGGVDTQYF. Drawing the rest from reference TRBV9 and TRBJ2-3, the complete variable domain is DSGVTQTPKHLITATGQRVTLRCSPRSGDLSVYWYQQSLDQGLQFLIQYYNGEERAKGNILERFSAQQFPDLHSELNLSSLELGDSALYFCASSVGGVDTQYFGPGTRLTVL.

The chain joins TRBV10-1 to TRBJ1-5; 12 bases map to TRBD1. V lost 7 bases and J lost 2; bases outside the gene matches: 6. The germline gives CDR1 WNHNN, CDR2 SYGVQD (reference sequence). The CDR3 runs to 16 residues. The CDR3 DNA sequence: TGCGCCAGCATTGGGACAGGGGGCGCTTGCAATCAGCCCCAGCATTTT. Its protein product is CASIGTGGACNQPQHF.

J is TRBJ2-2 and V is TRBV7-2; 8 nucleotides match TRBD1. The CDR3 covers 18 residues. V gave up 7 bases and J gave up 0 bases; unmatched junction bases: 13. The V gene's germline CDR1 is SGHTA and CDR2 FQGNSA. As DNA, the CDR3 is TGTGCCAGCACCCCCAAGGGACAGGTCACCTCGAACACCGGGGAGCTGTTTTTT. Translation gives CASTPKGQVTSNTGELFF.

This rearrangement joins TRBV27 to TRBJ1-4; 8 bases map to TRBD1. The CDR3 has 14 residues. The germline V gene has CDR1 MNHEY and CDR2 SMNVEV (reference sequence). Unmatched junction bases numbered 4, after V lost 6 bases and J lost 4 bases. CDR3 sequence: CASSWTGFNEKLFF. Written as DNA, the CDR3 is TGTGCCAGCAGCTGGACAGGGTTTAATGAAAAACTGTTTTTT. The full variable domain, with the rest looked up from reference TRBV27 and TRBJ1-4, is EAQVTQNPRYLITVTGKKLTVTCSQNMNHEYMSWYRQDPGLGLRQIYYSMNVEVTDKGDVPEGYKVSRKEKRNFPLILESPSPNQTSLYFCASSWTGFNEKLFFGSGTQLSVL.